Below, 30 T cell receptor beta chains from the same sample are listed, as sequenced in a study of T-cell memory formation after mild COVID-19. TCRdb re-analysed the 5' RACE reads in MiXCR, keeping a single row per CDR3 protein. This sample has hundreds of thousands of distinct CDR3 sequences, with around 19% found just once. The sample was PBMCs or a T cell subset sorted from them (not recorded which). The receptors shown here come from an adult woman who had mild COVID-19 (a few samples of this study predate the infection). Cell type and time point are not known.

V and J are TRBV9 and TRBJ1-2, with D unresolved. The length of the CDR3 is 15 residues. V lost 0 bases and J lost 2, with 11 bases in between. Germline CDR1 and CDR2: SGDLS and YYNGEE. CDR3 loop: CASSVDGFQNYGYTF. As DNA, the CDR3 is TGTGCCAGCAGCGTAGATGGGTTTCAGAACTATGGCTACACCTTC.

J is TRBJ2-1 and V is TRBV9; D unresolved. The CDR3 sequence is 13 residues long. V dropped 1 base and J dropped 6 bases, with 8 bases sitting between them. Germline V CDR1 and CDR2: SGDLS, YYNGEE. DNA for the CDR3: TGTGCCAGCAGCGTAACCCCCGGCAATGAGCAGTTCTTC. Translated: CASSVTPGNEQFF.

This clonotype was counted between two and nine times. The chain is built from TRBV20-1 and TRBJ1-2; the D gene is possibly TRBD1 (5 bases). The CDR3 sequence is 18 residues long. In germline, CDR1 is DFQATT, CDR2 SNEGSKA (reference sequence). Trimming took off 0 bases at V and 3 bases at J, with 23 bases between the two ends. Here the CDR3 reads CSARDPRAAPVWDYGYTF. DNA for the CDR3: TGCAGTGCTAGAGATCCCAGGGCAGCCCCTGTTTGGGACTATGGCTACACCTTC.

This clonotype was seen a handful of times. This chain joins TRBV7-2 and TRBJ1-3; D gene ambiguous. CDR3 length equals 12 residues. Per germline, CDR1 SGHTA and CDR2 FQGNSA. V shed 6 bases and J shed 8 bases, with 11 bases lying between them. CDR3 nucleotide sequence: TGTGCCAGCAGTCTCACTAGGGACACCATATATTTT. As protein: CASSLTRDTIYF.

The chain uses TRBV5-1 and TRBJ2-2; unclear D gene. The V and J ends lost 0 bases and 7 bases respectively, with 13 bases between them. Germline loops: CDR1 SGHRS, CDR2 YFSETQ. The CDR3 has 15 amino acids. The CDR3 nucleotides are TGCGCCAGCAGCTTGGAGGTTAGCCTCGGCGGGGAGCTGTTTTTT. Translated: CASSLEVSLGGELFF.

This clonotype was counted between two and nine times. The J gene is TRBJ2-5, the V gene TRBV28, with TRBD1 identical over 7 bases. Looked up from germline, CDR1 is MDHEN and CDR2 is SYDVKM. With 4 bases clipped from V and 1 base from J, the junction kept 6 bases outside the gene matches. The CDR3 runs 15 residues. CDR3 sequence: CASSSSGQAQETQYF. Written as DNA, the CDR3 is TGTGCCAGCAGTTCCTCCGGACAGGCCCAAGAGACCCAGTACTTC.

The chain couples TRBV12-3 or TRBV12-4 to TRBJ2-1; 14 nucleotides agree with TRBD2. The CDR3 extends over 18 amino acids. V trimming: 5 bases; J trimming: 2 bases; junction bases outside the gene matches: 8. Here the CDR3 DNA reads TGTGCCAGCAGTCCGGGACTAGCGGGGGTGTACGCCTACAATGAGCAGTTCTTC. Translated: CASSPGLAGVYAYNEQFF.

This clonotype appeared many times. This chain connects TRBV7-9 to TRBJ2-5; D ambiguous. Germline V lookup: CDR1 SEHNR, CDR2 FQNEAQ (reference sequence). Between the trimmed V and J ends, which lost 3 bases and 5 bases, there was a span of 7 bases. The CDR3 is made up of 12 amino acids. The CDR3 sequence is CASSLGFETQYF. In nucleotides, the CDR3 is TGTGCCAGCAGCTTGGGGTTTGAGACCCAGTACTTC.

The rearrangement uses TRBV20-1 and TRBJ2-7, with 8 bases lining up with TRBD1. V lost 0 bases to trimming and J lost 3 bases; unmatched junction nucleotides: 7. CDR3 size: 15 residues. From germline, CDR1 is DFQATT and CDR2 SNEGSKA (reference sequence). CDR3 in DNA: TGCAGTGCTAGAGATCTAGCAGGGGGCTTCTACGAGCAGTACTTC. Translating it yields CSARDLAGGFYEQYF.

This clonotype was seen a handful of times. The chain employs TRBV12-3 or TRBV12-4 and TRBJ1-6, with 9 nucleotides matching TRBD1. The CDR3 loop spans 14 amino acids. Trimming at V came to 6 bases and at J to 9 bases, leaving 6 bases not matched to a gene. The CDR3 nucleotides read TGTGCCAGCAGCTTTGGGACAGGGAGTTCACCCCTCCACTTT. It is translated as CASSFGTGSSPLHF.

This clonotype turned up a few times. The chain has TRBV20-1 and TRBJ2-5, with 8 bases lining up with TRBD2. Germline assignment: CDR1 DFQATT and CDR2 SNEGSKA (reference sequence). The CDR3 spans 15 residues. J lost 5 bases, V lost 1 base, and 9 bases had no gene match. The CDR3 here is CSARVATSATETQYF. The DNA of the CDR3 is TGCAGTGCTAGAGTTGCGACTAGCGCCACGGAGACCCAGTACTTC.

The rearrangement joins TRBV27 to TRBJ1-5, with D unresolved. This CDR3 is 15 amino acids long. Trimming removed 5 bases at V and 6 bases at J, with 17 bases between. Per germline, CDR1 MNHEY and CDR2 SMNVEV (reference sequence). The CDR3 loop reads CASSPTKTCTQPQHF. CDR3 coding DNA: TGTGCCAGCAGTCCCACTAAGACATGCACTCAGCCCCAGCATTTT.

This clonotype appeared once. This could be a read error, since a much larger clone is one nucleotide away. This chain links TRBV7-6 with TRBJ1-3; D is unresolved. The CDR3 is made up of 15 amino acids. Germline CDR1 is SGHVS and CDR2 is FNYEAQ. The CDR3 sequence is CDSSSIPSSGNTIYF. For the CDR3, the DNA is TGTGACAGCAGCTCAATTCCGAGCTCTGGAAACACCATATATTTT.

Only a few counts were recorded for this clonotype. The chain carries TRBV7-9 and TRBJ2-5, with 11 bases aligning to TRBD2. The CDR3 runs 17 residues. The germline gives CDR1 SEHNR, CDR2 FQNEAQ (reference sequence). The J segment lost 0 bases and the V segment lost 0 bases, leaving 3 bases of the junction unmatched. CDR3 nucleotide sequence: TGTGCCAGCAGCTTAGCATCTAGCGGGGGGTACCAAGAGACCCAGTACTTC. The encoded protein is CASSLASSGGYQETQYF.

This clonotype was picked up a small number of times. The V gene is TRBV6-2 or TRBV6-3, the J gene TRBJ2-5; 13 positions agree with TRBD2. J gave up 0 bases and V 2 bases, and 9 bases lay outside the gene matches. The CDR3 is 19 amino acids. Germline-derived CDR1 and CDR2 are MNHEY and SVGEGT. This CDR3 reads CASSYTRTSGGLYQETQYF. As DNA, the CDR3 is TGTGCCAGCAGTTACACCCGGACTAGCGGGGGCCTGTACCAAGAGACCCAGTACTTC.

The chain recombines TRBV9 with TRBJ2-1, with 9 bases aligning to TRBD2. The CDR3 has 16 amino acids. The V segment lost 2 bases and the J segment 0 bases; nucleotides outside the gene matches: 3. Germline assignment: CDR1 SGDLS and CDR2 YYNGEE. CDR3 DNA: TGTGCCAGCAGCGTTCGTAGCGGGAGCTCCTACAATGAGCAGTTCTTC. As protein: CASSVRSGSSYNEQFF.

The chain recombines TRBV29-1 with TRBJ1-2; tentative D call: TRBD1 (5 bases). Germline values: CDR1 SQVTM, CDR2 ANQGSEA. The CDR3 is made up of 11 amino acids. V was cut by 4 bases and J by 3 bases, with 6 bases left in between. The DNA for the CDR3 is TGCAGCGTTGGACAGTACTATGGCTACACCTTC. Protein product: CSVGQYYGYTF.

The rearrangement joins TRBV5-6 to TRBJ1-1; perhaps TRBD1 as D (5 bases). This CDR3 has 15 amino acids. Germline CDR1 is SGHDT and CDR2 is YYEEEE. The V gene lost 0 bases and the J gene lost 1 base, with 10 bases spanning the gap. CDR3 nucleotides: TGTGCCAGCAGCTTGGGGGGGATTAGGAACACTGAAGCTTTCTTT. It yields the protein CASSLGGIRNTEAFF.

This clonotype was recorded a few times. The gene calls are TRBV24-1 and TRBJ2-7, with 9 bases that match TRBD1. The CDR3 covers 13 residues. Germline CDR1 is KGHDR and CDR2 is SFDVKD. V lost 5 bases, J lost 5 bases, and 3 bases stayed unmatched. CDR3 sequence (DNA): TGTGCCACCAGTGGACAGGGGGGCGACGAGCAGTACTTC. Translated, it gives CATSGQGGDEQYF.

J is TRBJ1-1 and V is TRBV24-1, with D hard to call. The CDR3 runs to 13 residues. V dropped 5 bases and J dropped 6 bases, with 12 bases sitting between them. CDR1 is KGHDR and CDR2 is SFDVKD in the germline V gene. The CDR3 region has the DNA TGTGCCACCAGTGCCAGACTCGGCGCTGAAGCTTTCTTT. Its protein is CATSARLGAEAFF.

This clonotype has more than one count but fewer than ten. This sequence joins TRBV7-9 and TRBJ2-5; possibly TRBD1 or TRBD2 for D (5 bases each). The CDR3 is made up of 19 amino acids. The germline gives CDR1 SEHNR, CDR2 FQNEAQ (reference sequence). Trimming cost V 4 bases and J 1 base, with 25 bases left between them. The CDR3 loop reads CASSSPTRVGKRGQETQYF. In DNA form, the CDR3 reads TGTGCCAGCAGCTCCCCTACTCGAGTCGGGAAAAGGGGCCAAGAGACCCAGTACTTC.

The J gene is TRBJ2-1, the V gene TRBV7-9; 9 bases map to TRBD2. J was trimmed by 5 bases and V by 5 bases; bases with no gene match: 10. Germline V gene sequence: CDR1 SEHNR, CDR2 FQNEAQ (reference sequence). CDR3 length: 16 residues. CDR3 residues: CASSPRLREGNNEQFF. CDR3 nucleotide sequence: TGTGCCAGCAGCCCCCGCTTGCGGGAGGGTAACAATGAGCAGTTCTTC.

The rearrangement uses TRBV7-2 and TRBJ2-2; D gene unclear. The V gene's germline CDR1 is SGHTA and CDR2 FQGNSA. Trimming cost V 5 bases and J 4 bases, with 8 bases left between them. The CDR3 sequence is 13 residues long. CDR3 sequence: CASSPSLTGELFF. The DNA of the CDR3 is TGTGCCAGCAGCCCCAGCCTCACCGGGGAGCTGTTTTTT.

This sequence joins TRBV6-4 and TRBJ2-7; D unclear. Germline CDR1 is MRHNA and CDR2 is SNTAGT. The V gene lost 7 bases and the J gene lost 2 bases, with 12 bases spanning the gap. The CDR3 is 13 amino acids. The CDR3 DNA reads as TGTGCCAGCACCCGACATAGCCCCTACGAGCAGTACTTC. Its protein product is CASTRHSPYEQYF.

This clonotype was found a few times. V gene TRBV9 combines with J gene TRBJ2-6; no clear D gene. Germline-derived CDR1 and CDR2 are SGDLS and YYNGEE. With 3 bases removed from V and 0 bases from J, the gap between germline ends came to 7 bases. The CDR3 contains 15 residues. The CDR3 bases are TGTGCCAGCAGCGCAACAGACTCTGGGGCCAACGTCCTGACTTTC. This gives the protein CASSATDSGANVLTF. Full variable domain (missing parts from reference TRBV9 and TRBJ2-6): DSGVTQTPKHLITATGQRVTLRCSPRSGDLSVYWYQQSLDQGLQFLIQYYNGEERAKGNILERFSAQQFPDLHSELNLSSLELGDSALYFCASSATDSGANVLTFGAGSRLTVL.

This rearrangement joins TRBV12-3 or TRBV12-4 to TRBJ1-2; 11 nucleotides line up with TRBD1. The CDR3 consists of 15 residues. With 5 bases clipped from V and 4 bases from J, the junction kept 6 bases outside the gene matches. CDR3 in DNA: TGTGCCAGCAGTCCGGGGACAGGGGGAGCCTATGGCTACACCTTC. This codes for CASSPGTGGAYGYTF.

The V and J genes are TRBV20-1 and TRBJ2-1; TRBD1 matches 8 bases. The CDR3 loop spans 13 amino acids. CDR1 and CDR2 from the germline V gene are DFQATT and SNEGSKA (reference sequence). The V segment lost 6 bases and the J segment 9 bases; nucleotides outside the gene matches: 10. CDR3 sequence reads: CSASGTGLSEQFF. The CDR3, as DNA: TGCAGTGCCTCCGGGACAGGTCTGAGTGAGCAGTTCTTC.

The gene calls are TRBV19 and TRBJ2-7; D is uncertain. The CDR3 loop spans 14 amino acids. CDR1 LNHDA and CDR2 SQIVND come from the germline V gene (reference sequence). Trimming cost V 2 bases and J 1 base, with 9 bases left between them. CDR3 coding DNA: TGTGCCAGTAGTATACGGCTAGAGTCCTACGAGCAGTACTTC. This sequence encodes CASSIRLESYEQYF. Drawing the rest from reference TRBV19 and TRBJ2-7, the complete variable domain is DGGITQSPKYLFRKEGQNVTLSCEQNLNHDAMYWYRQDPGQGLRLIYYSQIVNDFQKGDIAEGYSVSREKKESFPLTVTSAQKNPTAFYLCASSIRLESYEQYFGPGTRLTVT.

This clonotype was counted a few times. This sequence joins TRBV6-2 or TRBV6-3 and TRBJ2-1; 8 positions match TRBD2. The CDR3 extends over 18 amino acids. V lost 3 bases and J lost 4; bases outside the gene matches: 14. CDR1 is MNHEY and CDR2 is SVGEGT in the germline V gene. CDR3 region: CASSYLRRVLADYNEQFF. The CDR3 DNA reads TGTGCCAGCAGTTATTTGCGTAGGGTACTAGCGGATTACAATGAGCAGTTCTTC.

This clonotype was recorded a few times. The rearrangement links TRBV4-2 to TRBJ2-3; 10 bases are a match to TRBD1. Germline CDR1 reads LGHNA; CDR2 reads YNFKEQ. The CDR3 contains 14 residues. Trimming removed 7 bases from V and 5 bases from J; junction bases left unmatched: 6. CDR3 loop: CASKTGGAKDTQYF. CDR3 DNA sequence: TGTGCCAGCAAGACAGGGGGCGCGAAAGATACGCAGTATTTT.